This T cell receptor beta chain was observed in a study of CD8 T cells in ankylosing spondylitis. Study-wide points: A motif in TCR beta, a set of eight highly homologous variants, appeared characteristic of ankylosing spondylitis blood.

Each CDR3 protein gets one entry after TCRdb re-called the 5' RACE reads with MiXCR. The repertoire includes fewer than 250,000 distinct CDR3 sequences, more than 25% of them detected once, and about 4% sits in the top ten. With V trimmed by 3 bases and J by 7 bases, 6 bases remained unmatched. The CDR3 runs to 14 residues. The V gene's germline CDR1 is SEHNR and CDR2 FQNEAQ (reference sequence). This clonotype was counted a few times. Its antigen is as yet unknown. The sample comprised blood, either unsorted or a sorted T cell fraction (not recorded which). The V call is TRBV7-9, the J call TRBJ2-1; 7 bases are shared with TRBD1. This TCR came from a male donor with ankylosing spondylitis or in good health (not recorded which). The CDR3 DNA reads TGTGCCAGCAGCTTCCCGGGACAGACGAATGAGCAGTTCTTC. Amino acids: CASSFPGQTNEQFF. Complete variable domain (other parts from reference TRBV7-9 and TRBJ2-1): DTGVSQNPRHKITKRGQNVTFRCDPISEHNRLYWYRQTLGQGPEFLTYFQNEAQLEKSRLLSDRFSAERPKGSFSTLEIQRTEQGDSAMYLCASSFPGQTNEQFFGPGTRLTVL.